The rows below give T cell receptor beta chains drawn from one sample of a study of post-analysis software for immune sequencing data. In TCRdb, the PCR reads were re-called with MiXCR into one record per CDR3 protein. Among fewer than 850,000 distinct CDR3 sequences listed, roughly 27% were seen once. What was sequenced was blood. These receptors originate from a girl aged 5 to 17 with multiple sclerosis. CDR3s include the opening cysteine and the closing phenylalanine or tryptophan. A D gene is named only where the DNA matches it firmly. Size values are once, few and many counts, or a class for expanded clones, and some rows have none.

TRBV12-3/TRBV12-4	TRBJ1-5	.	.	TGTGCCAGCAGTTTTACGGTAGACCAGCCCCAGCATTTT	CASSFTVDQPQHF
TRBV20-1	TRBJ2-2	few	TRBD1	TGCAGTGCTAGAAACGACAGGGACACCGGGGAGCTGTTTTTT	CSARNDRDTGELFF
TRBV29-1	TRBJ1-4	.	.	TGCAGCGTTGAATGGGGGGTTAGTGAAAAACTGTTTTTT	CSVEWGVSEKLFF
TRBV9	TRBJ1-1	.	.	TGTGCCAGCAGCGTAGAAGGTGGAACAGGTCTTAAGTACACTGAAGCTTTCTTT	CASSVEGGTGLKYTEAFF
TRBV7-2	TRBJ2-1	once	TRBD2	TGTGCCAGCAGCTTGGCGGGAGCCCTCTACAATGAGCAGTTCTTC	CASSLAGALYNEQFF
TRBV29-1	TRBJ1-4	.	TRBD1	TGCAGCGCATCAACAGGGGGCGGCACTAATGAAAAACTGTTTTTT	CSASTGGGTNEKLFF
TRBV4-3	TRBJ2-1	few	TRBD2	TGCGCCAGCAGCCAAGATTGGGGGACTAGCGGGACCACACCGGGCAATGAGCAGTTCTTC	CASSQDWGTSGTTPGNEQFF
TRBV6-5	TRBJ1-5	few	.	TGTGCCAGCAGTTACTCGAGGGCGGGGGATCAGCCCCAGCATTTT	CASSYSRAGDQPQHF
TRBV6-5	TRBJ2-7	many	.	TGTGCCAGCAGCAGAGACAGGTCCTACGAGCAGTACTTC	CASSRDRSYEQYF
TRBV25-1	TRBJ2-3	.	.	TGTGCCAGCAGTGAATCACTGGGTGGAGGTGTCACAGATACGCAGTATTTT	CASSESLGGGVTDTQYF
TRBV12-3/TRBV12-4	TRBJ1-4	.	.	TGTGCCAGCAGTTTCTCAGGAAACTCTAATGAAAAACTGTTTTTT	CASSFSGNSNEKLFF
TRBV5-1	TRBJ1-2	.	.	TGCGCCAACAGCGTGGGGGCATGGGGAGCTAACTATGGCTACACCTTC	CANSVGAWGANYGYTF
TRBV29-1	TRBJ2-7	once	TRBD2	TGCAGCGTTACTTTGGACGGACTAGCCAAAAACATTCCGTACTTC	CSVTLDGLAKNIPYF
TRBV20-1	TRBJ2-7	.	.	TGCAGTGCTAGCGGGGCAGGGGAGTCCTACGAGCAGTACTTC	CSASGAGESYEQYF
TRBV7-2	TRBJ2-5	many	TRBD1	TGTGCCAGCAGCTTAGTGGGACAGGGAGAGACCCAGTACTTC	CASSLVGQGETQYF
TRBV4-1	TRBJ2-3	few	TRBD1	TGCGCCAGCAGCCAAGCGACAGGGTCAAGGTATTTT	CASSQATGSRYF
TRBV9	TRBJ1-1	.	.	TGTGCCAGCAGCTCCACTGACCAGGGGCGGACTGAAGCTTTCTTT	CASSSTDQGRTEAFF
TRBV10-3	TRBJ2-1	many	.	TGTGCCATGGGGCAGGGGTGGTCCTACAATGAGCAGTTCTTC	CAMGQGWSYNEQFF
TRBV7-2	TRBJ2-2	once	TRBD1	TGTGCCAGCAGCCCACCAGGGGGCGGGAACACCGGGGAGCTGTTTTTT	CASSPPGGGNTGELFF
TRBV29-1	TRBJ1-1	few	.	TGCAGCTTCAGGAGAGGGGCTTCGAACACTGAAGCTTTCTTT	CSFRRGASNTEAFF
TRBV5-1	TRBJ2-5	.	TRBD1	TGCGCCAGCAGCTTGGACCCGGACAGGAGGGAGACCCAGTACTTC	CASSLDPDRRETQYF
TRBV28	TRBJ2-7	.	.	TGTGTCAGCAGTTCTCAGGGATACGAGCAGTACTTC	CVSSSQGYEQYF
TRBV12-3/TRBV12-4	TRBJ1-5	.	.	TGTGCCAGCAGGGGATTTGTAAATCAGCCCCAGCATTTT	CASRGFVNQPQHF
TRBV5-6	TRBJ1-4	few	.	TGTGCCAGCACCCGGGCAGGGATTAATGAAAAACTGTTTTTT	CASTRAGINEKLFF
TRBV7-2	TRBJ2-7	.	TRBD2	TGTGCCAGCAGCCCCCCCCGAGCGGGAGAAGGGTACGAGCAGTACTTC	CASSPPRAGEGYEQYF
TRBV7-2	TRBJ2-3	.	TRBD1	TGTGCCAGCAGCAACACGGACAGGGGAAATACGCAGTATTTT	CASSNTDRGNTQYF
TRBV7-6	TRBJ2-3	.	TRBD1	TGTGCCAGCAGCTTAAGGACAGGGGGCCCTCCTAGCACAGATACGCAGTATTTT	CASSLRTGGPPSTDTQYF
TRBV20-1	TRBJ1-2	.	.	TGCAGTGCAGAAGAAACAGGAGGCCATGGCTACACCTTC	CSAEETGGHGYTF
TRBV6-5	TRBJ2-3	few	TRBD1	TGTGCCAGCAGTTACTACGGGACAGGGCCCACAGATACGCAGTATTTT	CASSYYGTGPTDTQYF
TRBV10-3	TRBJ2-5	.	TRBD2	TGTGCCATCATCCCAGGACTAGCTGGAGAGACCCAGTACTTC	CAIIPGLAGETQYF
TRBV7-2	TRBJ2-7	.	TRBD2	TGTGCCAGCAGCTTAAGCGGGAGGGGCCCCTACGAGCAGTACTTC	CASSLSGRGPYEQYF
TRBV5-1	TRBJ2-5	.	.	TGCGCCAGCAGCTTGGGAGGAGGGCGGGCAGAGACCCAGTACTTC	CASSLGGGRAETQYF
TRBV7-2	TRBJ2-1	many	.	TGTGCCAGCAGCTCCCCAATGGCGGGTTACTACAATGAGCAGTTCTTC	CASSSPMAGYYNEQFF
TRBV4-3	TRBJ2-7	many	.	TGCGCCAGCAGCCAATACGAGTGGGACACCTCCTACGAGCAGTACTTC	CASSQYEWDTSYEQYF
TRBV5-6	TRBJ2-3	few	.	TGTGCCAGCCGGCCGGGGGACCTAGATACGCAGTATTTT	CASRPGDLDTQYF